This note documents a single T cell receptor (beta chain) sequence. The sample originates from a study of cytomegalovirus exposure and HLA in healthy donors. Germline loops: CDR1 LNHNV, CDR2 YYDKDF (reference sequence). Between the trimmed V and J ends, which lost 0 bases and 2 bases, there was a span of 6 bases. The CDR3 is 14 amino acids. The PCR was carried out with 60 Vbeta primers and 13 Jbeta primers. TCRdb's copy holds only in-frame clones and misses some; the assay was immunoSEQ multiplex PCR. This sample contains approximately 47,000 clones. The V and J genes are TRBV15 and TRBJ2-3; D is ambiguous. The clonotype originates from a male donor in good health and CMV-seronegative. The sequencing sample was made of PBMCs. The CDR3 DNA follows: TGTGCCACCAGCAGAGACAGGTACACAGATACGCAGTATTTT. It is translated as CATSRDRYTDTQYF.